This T cell receptor beta chain appears in the sequencing data of a study of shared T cell receptors in the human thymus. The data were produced by immunoSEQ multiplex PCR, yet TCRdb's version contains in-frame clones alone and is incomplete. The sample consists of hundreds of thousands of clones, 88% of them appearing once. Looked up from germline, CDR1 is SEHNR and CDR2 is FQNEAQ (reference sequence). Trimming took 4 bases from V and 4 from J; bases not matched to a gene: 8. The CDR3 sequence is 15 residues long. This same sample was also taken into another study, of human thymus T cells.

This clonotype was obtained from a boy in the first two years of life with a congenital heart defect. The genes are TRBV7-9 and TRBJ2-3; 7 bases match TRBD2. The specimen sequenced was thymocytes. The CDR3 is CASSYRLAVSDTQYF. CDR3 in DNA: TGTGCCAGCAGCTACAGGCTAGCGGTATCAGATACGCAGTATTTT.